This is a list of T cell receptor beta chains from one sample in a study of patients and donors after allogeneic stem cell transplantation. One entry per CDR3 protein, called by TCRdb with MiXCR from the RT-PCR reads. The table records 200,000 to 250,000 distinct CDR3 sequences, 14% of them present only once. Sequenced input: blood, either unsorted or a sorted T cell fraction (not recorded which). These receptors all stem from a human donor who was either an allogeneic HSCT recipient or a stem cell or donor lymphocyte infusion donor (not recorded which). It is not recorded whose cells these are; they may come from a transplant donor. CDR3s include the opening cysteine and the closing phenylalanine or tryptophan. Fields, in order: clone size, CDR3 length, V gene, J gene, D gene, CDR3 protein, CDR3 DNA. A D gene is named only where the DNA matches it firmly. Expanded clones are given a class, and other clones once, few, many or no size at all.

NA	15	TRBV7-9	TRBJ2-7	TRBD2	CASSLAQLAGVEQYF	TGTGCCAGCAGCTTAGCGCAACTAGCGGGAGTTGAGCAGTACTTC
few	14	TRBV12-3/TRBV12-4	TRBJ2-7	TRBD2	CASSLAVLAYEQYF	TGTGCCAGCAGTTTAGCGGTACTAGCGTACGAGCAGTACTTC
few	13	TRBV2	TRBJ2-1	NA	CASRHYLYNEQFF	TGTGCCAGCAGGCACTATCTATACAATGAGCAGTTCTTC
many	15	TRBV20-1	TRBJ1-1	NA	CSARDSGHPTAEAFF	TGCAGTGCTAGAGATTCAGGACACCCCACGGCTGAAGCTTTCTTT
many	15	TRBV2	TRBJ1-4	NA	CASSDGQSSNEKLFF	TGTGCCAGCAGCGACGGACAGTCGTCTAATGAAAAACTGTTTTTT
once	14	TRBV29-1	TRBJ2-6	NA	CSVDQVSGANVLTF	TGCAGCGTGGACCAAGTTTCTGGGGCCAACGTCCTGACTTTC
NA	16	TRBV9	TRBJ2-2	TRBD1	CASSKTGQAEAGELFF	TGTGCCAGCAGCAAAACGGGACAGGCCGAGGCCGGGGAGCTGTTTTTT
many	17	TRBV20-1	TRBJ2-3	TRBD2	CSARASGRNPSTDTQYF	TGCAGTGCTAGAGCCAGCGGGAGGAACCCTAGCACAGATACGCAGTATTTT
few	16	TRBV27	TRBJ2-1	TRBD2	CASSLLAGGPLREQFF	TGTGCCAGCAGTTTGTTAGCGGGGGGGCCCCTCCGTGAGCAGTTCTTC
NA	14	TRBV12-3/TRBV12-4	TRBJ2-7	NA	CASSFNTVSYEQYF	TGTGCCAGCAGTTTTAATACAGTCTCCTACGAGCAGTACTTC
NA	13	TRBV19	TRBJ1-1	NA	CASNRQVGEKAFF	TGTGCCAGTAACAGACAGGTGGGGGAGAAAGCTTTCTTT
many	13	TRBV11-2	TRBJ1-2	NA	CASSRGPNYGYTF	TGTGCCAGCAGCCGGGGGCCTAACTATGGCTACACCTTC
many	14	TRBV7-2	TRBJ2-7	TRBD1	CASSSRQGSYEQYF	TGTGCCAGCAGCTCCCGACAGGGCTCCTACGAGCAGTACTTC
NA	13	TRBV5-1	TRBJ2-7	NA	CASGPDPGREQYF	TGCGCCAGCGGCCCGGACCCTGGTCGCGAGCAGTACTTC
many	16	TRBV2	TRBJ1-5	NA	CASSGGGGSSNQPQHF	TGTGCCAGCAGCGGAGGGGGTGGGTCGAGCAATCAGCCCCAGCATTTT
many	18	TRBV12-3/TRBV12-4	TRBJ1-1	NA	CASSPQNTGPLMNTEAFF	TGTGCCAGCAGCCCACAAAACACAGGACCCCTAATGAACACTGAAGCTTTCTTT
NA	11	TRBV20-1	TRBJ1-1	NA	CSARIDTEAFF	TGCAGTGCTAGAATCGACACTGAAGCTTTCTTT
few	11	TRBV29-1	TRBJ1-3	NA	CSVPSGNTIYF	TGCAGCGTCCCCTCTGGAAACACCATATATTTT
few	14	TRBV20-1	TRBJ2-4	NA	CSALGGPAKNIQYF	TGCAGTGCCCTCGGGGGACCAGCCAAAAACATTCAGTACTTC
NA	15	TRBV5-6	TRBJ2-5	TRBD1	CASSLVGQGLETQYF	TGTGCCAGCAGCTTGGTAGGACAGGGTCTAGAGACCCAGTACTTC
many	11	TRBV29-1	TRBJ1-2	NA	CSVGDTGGYTF	TGCAGCGTCGGGGATACGGGCGGCTACACCTTC
few	15	TRBV20-1	TRBJ2-7	NA	CSATTLALGGYEQYF	TGCAGTGCTACCACTCTAGCGCTAGGCGGCTACGAGCAGTACTTC
NA	17	TRBV11-3	TRBJ2-5	TRBD2	CASSLGGLAGTQETQYF	TGTGCCAGCAGTTTGGGGGGGTTGGCCGGGACCCAAGAGACCCAGTACTTC
few	13	TRBV6-1	TRBJ1-1	NA	CASVPDANTEAFF	TGTGCCAGCGTGCCAGACGCGAACACTGAAGCTTTCTTT
many	14	TRBV7-8	TRBJ2-5	NA	CASSLARGAETQYF	TGTGCCAGCAGCTTAGCGCGGGGCGCAGAGACCCAGTACTTC
NA	15	TRBV12-3/TRBV12-4	TRBJ2-1	TRBD2	CASTPGLAPDNEQFF	TGTGCCAGCACCCCGGGACTAGCGCCAGACAATGAGCAGTTCTTC
NA	16	TRBV13	TRBJ1-2	TRBD1	CASSLRSAGTGRYYTF	TGTGCCAGCAGCTTACGAAGTGCCGGGACAGGGCGTTACTACACCTTC
NA	13	TRBV7-9	TRBJ2-2	NA	CASSGTNTGELFF	TGTGCCAGCAGCGGGACGAACACCGGGGAGCTGTTTTTT
NA	13	TRBV20-1	TRBJ1-1	NA	CSAPTVPNTEAFF	TGCAGTGCCCCGACAGTACCCAACACTGAAGCTTTCTTT
NA	15	TRBV30	TRBJ1-1	NA	CAWSLWGGRNTEAFF	TGTGCCTGGAGCCTATGGGGTGGGCGGAACACTGAAGCTTTCTTT
NA	14	TRBV7-9	TRBJ2-2	NA	CASSRRGNTGELFF	TGTGCCAGCAGCCGCCGGGGGAACACCGGGGAGCTGTTTTTT
NA	16	TRBV6-2/TRBV6-3	TRBJ1-5	NA	CASSYEGTGSNQPQHF	TGTGCCAGCAGTTACGAGGGGACGGGTAGCAATCAGCCCCAGCATTTT
many	13	TRBV27	TRBJ1-1	TRBD1	CASRRTGGTEAFF	TGTGCCAGCAGACGGACAGGGGGCACTGAAGCTTTCTTT
NA	17	TRBV15	TRBJ2-5	NA	CATSREGVTRGQETQYF	TGTGCCACCAGCAGAGAAGGGGTTACCCGGGGCCAAGAGACCCAGTACTTC
many	15	TRBV29-1	TRBJ1-1	TRBD1	CSVRWKGALNTEAFF	TGCAGCGTCCGCTGGAAGGGGGCCTTGAACACTGAAGCTTTCTTT
NA	15	TRBV24-1	TRBJ2-5	NA	CATSDPGGFGETQYF	TGTGCCACCAGTGACCCAGGTGGATTCGGAGAGACCCAGTACTTC
NA	15	TRBV24-1	TRBJ2-7	NA	CATSDPGTGNYEQYF	TGTGCCACCAGTGATCCCGGGACCGGTAACTACGAGCAGTACTTC
NA	16	TRBV20-1	TRBJ1-6	NA	CSARDLVGSYNSPLHF	TGCAGTGCTAGAGATCTTGTAGGCTCCTATAATTCACCCCTCCACTTT
many	21	TRBV14	TRBJ1-1	NA	CASSQEFRGRSMHGGNTEAFF	TGTGCCAGCAGCCAAGAGTTTAGGGGCAGGTCCATGCATGGAGGGAACACTGAAGCTTTCTTT
few	16	TRBV10-1	TRBJ1-5	NA	CASSPEATHSNQPQHF	TGCGCCAGCAGCCCTGAGGCCACTCATAGCAATCAGCCCCAGCATTTT
few	14	TRBV2	TRBJ1-5	NA	CASSREGGHQPQHF	TGTGCCAGCAGTCGCGAAGGTGGTCATCAGCCCCAGCATTTT
many	14	TRBV18	TRBJ2-7	NA	CASSPRTGSYEQYF	TGTGCCAGCTCACCTAGGACTGGATCCTACGAGCAGTACTTC
few	14	TRBV20-1	TRBJ1-4	NA	CSARDIVTNEKLFF	TGCAGTGCTAGAGATATAGTAACTAATGAAAAACTGTTTTTT
many	14	TRBV19	TRBJ1-5	NA	CASSGQGMGQPQHF	TGTGCCAGTAGTGGGCAGGGGATGGGGCAGCCCCAGCATTTT
many	14	TRBV7-2	TRBJ2-2	NA	CASSTTGNTGELFF	TGTGCCAGCAGCACGACAGGAAACACCGGGGAGCTGTTTTTT
many	16	TRBV6-5	TRBJ2-7	TRBD2	CASSHSLRAGEGEQYF	TGTGCCAGCAGTCACTCCCTCCGAGCGGGAGAGGGGGAGCAGTACTTC
many	14	TRBV5-1	TRBJ2-2	NA	CASSLAVATGELFF	TGCGCCAGCAGCTTGGCCGTGGCAACCGGGGAGCTGTTTTTT
NA	12	TRBV20-1	TRBJ2-4	NA	CSARAGWDIQYF	TGCAGTGCTAGAGCGGGTTGGGACATTCAGTACTTC
few	16	TRBV5-1	TRBJ1-2	NA	CASSDPRGGRDYGYTF	TGCGCCAGCAGCGATCCCCGAGGAGGTAGGGACTATGGCTACACCTTC
few	14	TRBV10-1	TRBJ2-5	TRBD1	CASRGTVKQETQYF	TGCGCCAGCAGAGGGACAGTAAAACAAGAGACCCAGTACTTC
few	14	TRBV20-1	TRBJ1-5	TRBD1	CSALRTGNNQPQHF	TGCAGTGCTTTAAGGACAGGGAATAATCAGCCCCAGCATTTT
few	14	TRBV24-1	TRBJ1-3	NA	CATSEWIGGNTIYF	TGTGCCACCTCCGAATGGATCGGGGGAAACACCATATATTTT
NA	15	TRBV7-8	TRBJ2-3	TRBD2	CASSLARTSSDTQYF	TGTGCCAGCAGCTTAGCGAGGACTAGTTCAGATACGCAGTATTTT
many	15	TRBV5-1	TRBJ2-7	NA	CASSLVQGRGYEQYF	TGCGCCAGCAGCTTGGTTCAGGGAAGGGGCTACGAGCAGTACTTC
NA	17	TRBV6-1	TRBJ2-2	NA	CASSEGLQGRLGGELFF	TGTGCCAGCAGTGAAGGCCTCCAGGGCCGGTTAGGCGGGGAGCTGTTTTTT